The 2 T cell receptor beta chains listed next were all sequenced from one sample in a study of blood T cell repertoires in COVID-19. TCRdb keeps only in-frame clones here, not all; method: immunoSEQ multiplex PCR. The table has fewer than 200,000 clones, about four fifths seen once. Material for sequencing was peripheral blood. These receptors were collected from a woman between 65 and 79 years old with acute or convalescent COVID-19.

This clone was picked up one time. In DNA, the CDR3 is TGTGCCAGTAAGGGCTCCGGGGTCGGAGGGGATTCACCCCTCCACTTT. The encoded protein is CASKGSGVGGDSPLHF. This chain joins TRBV19 and TRBJ1-6, with D tentatively TRBD1 (5 bases). Germline CDR1 is LNHDA and CDR2 is SQIVND (reference sequence). The CDR3 runs 16 residues. V lost 7 bases, J lost 8 bases, and 21 bases lay in between. The full variable domain, rest sourced from reference TRBV19 and TRBJ1-6, is DGGITQSPKYLFRKEGQNVTLSCEQNLNHDAMYWYRQDPGQGLRLIYYSQIVNDFQKGDIAEGYSVSREKKESFPLTVTSAQKNPTAFYLCASKGSGVGGDSPLHFGNGTRLTVT.

This chain links TRBV19 with TRBJ2-5; a weak D match, TRBD2 (5 bases). Germline values: CDR1 LNHDA, CDR2 SQIVND (reference sequence). The CDR3 runs to 14 residues. V was pared by 0 bases and J by 5 bases, with 10 bases between. CDR3 bases: TGTGCCAGTAGTATAGACCGGGGTCCGGAGACCCAGTACTTC. Translation gives CASSIDRGPETQYF.